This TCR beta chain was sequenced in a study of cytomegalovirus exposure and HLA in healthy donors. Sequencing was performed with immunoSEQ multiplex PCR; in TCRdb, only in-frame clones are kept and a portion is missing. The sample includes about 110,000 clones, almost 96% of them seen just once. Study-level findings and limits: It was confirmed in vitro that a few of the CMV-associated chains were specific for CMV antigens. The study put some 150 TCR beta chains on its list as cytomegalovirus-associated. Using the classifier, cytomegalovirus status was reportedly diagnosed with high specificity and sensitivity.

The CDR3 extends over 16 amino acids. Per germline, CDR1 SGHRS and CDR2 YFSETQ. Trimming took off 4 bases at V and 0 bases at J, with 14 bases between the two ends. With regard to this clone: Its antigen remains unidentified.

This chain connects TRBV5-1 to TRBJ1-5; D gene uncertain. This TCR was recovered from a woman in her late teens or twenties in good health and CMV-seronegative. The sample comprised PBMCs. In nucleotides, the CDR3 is TGCGCCAGCAGCCCGAACGGGGAGTATAGCAATCAGCCCCAGCATTTT. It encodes CASSPNGEYSNQPQHF.